Following are 17 T cell receptor beta chains from one sample sequenced in a study of cytomegalovirus exposure and HLA in healthy donors. The PCR made use of 60 Vbeta and 13 Jbeta primers. Using immunoSEQ multiplex PCR, the repertoire was profiled, and TCRdb retains in-frame clones only, with some absent. The table lists 130,000 to 150,000 clones, roughly 80% of them singletons. Sequenced sample: PBMCs. The source is a woman in her 40s in good health and CMV-seropositive.

The chain couples TRBV6-5 to TRBJ1-2, with D possibly being TRBD1 (5 bases). CDR3 length: 13 residues. With 0 bases removed from V and 8 bases from J, the gap between germline ends came to 10 bases. Germline V gene sequence: CDR1 MNHEY, CDR2 SVGAGI. The CDR3 sequence is CASSYSGARGYTF. As DNA, the CDR3 is TGTGCCAGCAGTTACTCAGGGGCACGGGGCTACACCTTC.

V usage is TRBV5-1 and J usage is TRBJ2-1, with 11 bases fitting TRBD2. V lost 2 bases to trimming and J lost 3 bases; unmatched junction nucleotides: 1. CDR1 is SGHRS, CDR2 YFSETQ, per germline. This CDR3 is built from 15 residues. As DNA, the CDR3 is TGCGCCAGCAGCTTAGGGACTAGCGGCTACAATGAGCAGTTCTTC. Translating it yields CASSLGTSGYNEQFF.

This clone was seen a few times. The rearrangement joins TRBV5-4 to TRBJ2-5; the match to TRBD2 covers 14 bases. Losses at the gene ends were 2 bases for V and 5 bases for J; bases not matched to a gene: 5. CDR1 is SGHNT, CDR2 YYREEE, per germline (reference sequence). The CDR3 loop spans 16 amino acids. The CDR3 DNA reads TGTGCCAGCAGCTTCAGACTAGCGGGGGGGTCGGAGACCCAGTACTTC. It codes for CASSFRLAGGSETQYF.

The chain uses TRBV6-5 and TRBJ2-5, with D hard to call. The J call may be faulty, since TRBJ2-7 better matches the DNA end. The CDR3 consists of 14 residues. Germline V lookup: CDR1 MNHEY, CDR2 SVGAGI. CDR3 coding DNA: TGTGCCAGCACCGCCCCAGGTCAAGGCTACGAGCAGTACTTC. Residues: CASTAPGQGYEQYF.

The rearrangement joins TRBV5-1 to TRBJ2-7; a possible D gene is TRBD1 (6 bases). The germline CDR1 and CDR2 sequences are SGHRS and YFSETQ. CDR3 length: 15 residues. Trimming took 0 bases from V and 5 from J, leaving 15 bases between them. As DNA, the CDR3 is TGCGCCAGCAGCTTGGATGGGACACCGAGGGACGAGCAGTACTTC. Translating it yields CASSLDGTPRDEQYF.

To note about this clone: One junction end disagrees with the germline gene, perhaps due to a read error. The V and J genes are TRBV6-5 and TRBJ1-5; D is possibly TRBD1 (5 bases). This CDR3 spans 13 amino acids. In germline, CDR1 is MNHEY, CDR2 SVGAGI. The CDR3: CASTPGSNQPQHF. DNA for the CDR3: TGCGCCAGCACCCCAGGGTCGAATCAGCCCCAGCATTTT.

This clone appeared a single time. The CDR3 nucleotides read TGTGCCAGCAGTTACCCGGGACAGGGAATGAACACTGAAGCTTTCTTT. Translated: CASSYPGQGMNTEAFF. V is TRBV7-2 and J is TRBJ1-1, with 9 bases matching TRBD1. CDR1 is SGHTA and CDR2 is FQGNSA in the germline V gene. This CDR3 is built from 16 residues. Trimming cost V 6 bases and J 0 bases; bases outside gene matches: 8.

The V and J genes are TRBV19 and TRBJ2-1; 14 bases map to TRBD2. There are 13 residues in the CDR3. From germline, CDR1 is LNHDA and CDR2 SQIVND (reference sequence). V shed 4 bases, J shed 13 bases, and the junction held 3 bases outside the gene matches. The CDR3 loop is CASSTGLAGGQFF. CDR3 in DNA: TGTGCCAGTAGTACAGGACTAGCGGGGGGCCAGTTCTTC.

The rearrangement uses TRBV19 and TRBJ1-5; D perhaps matches TRBD1 (6 bases). Trimming took 6 bases from V and 0 from J, leaving 12 bases between them. The CDR3 loop spans 15 amino acids. Germline V gene sequence: CDR1 LNHDA, CDR2 SQIVND (reference sequence). The CDR3 sequence is CASRDRIYSNQPQHF. For the CDR3, the DNA is TGTGCCAGTAGGGACAGAATTTATAGCAATCAGCCCCAGCATTTT.

The rearrangement links TRBV7-9 to TRBJ2-5; TRBD2 matches at 12 bases. Germline loops: CDR1 SEHNR, CDR2 FQNEAQ (reference sequence). This CDR3 has 17 residues. V lost 2 bases and J lost 4; bases outside the gene matches: 8. CDR3 loop: CASSLRASGRVRETQYF. The CDR3 nucleotides read TGTGCCAGCAGCTTAAGAGCTAGCGGGAGGGTCCGAGAGACCCAGTACTTC.

A note on this clone: The same CDR3 can be traced to other DNA sequences in this sample. The V and J genes are TRBV30 and TRBJ2-7, with D possibly TRBD2 on 6 matching bases. Per germline, CDR1 GTSNPN and CDR2 SVGIG (reference sequence). V was cut by 1 base and J by 4 bases, with 8 bases left in between. This CDR3 has 12 amino acids. This CDR3 reads CAWSGLAYEQYF. The CDR3, as DNA: TGTGCCTGGAGTGGCCTAGCGTACGAGCAGTACTTC.

The chain carries TRBV9 and TRBJ1-5, with 8 positions matching TRBD1. The J segment lost 4 bases and the V segment lost 4 bases, leaving 7 bases of the junction unmatched. This CDR3 comprises 15 residues. Germline V gene lookup returns CDR1 SGDLS and CDR2 YYNGEE. The CDR3 loop reads CASSRETGVNQPQHF. In DNA, the CDR3 is TGTGCCAGCAGCCGAGAGACAGGGGTTAATCAGCCCCAGCATTTT.

CDR3 nucleotides: TGTGCCAGCAGTTCCGGGACAGGGAGGGGAAACACCATATATTTT. Translation gives CASSSGTGRGNTIYF. V gene TRBV28 combines with J gene TRBJ1-3; TRBD1 aligns across 9 bases. Germline lookup yields CDR1 MDHEN and CDR2 SYDVKM. With 4 bases clipped from V and 4 bases from J, the junction kept 5 bases outside the gene matches. The length of the CDR3 is 15 residues.

This clone occurred a few times. The gene calls are TRBV6-1 and TRBJ1-3, with D possibly matching TRBD1 (5 bases). There are 14 residues in the CDR3. V lost 10 bases and J lost 2, with 15 bases in between. Germline assignment: CDR1 MNHNS and CDR2 SASEGT. The CDR3 loop reads CATPQTGTGNTIYF. CDR3 in DNA: TGTGCCACCCCACAAACAGGAACTGGAAACACCATATATTTT.

This sequence joins TRBV28 and TRBJ2-1; D gene unclear. Germline lookup yields CDR1 MDHEN and CDR2 SYDVKM. V was cut by 3 bases and J by 0 bases, with 9 bases left in between. The CDR3 length is 15 residues. This chain's CDR3 is CASSFADSSYNEQFF. CDR3 sequence (DNA): TGTGCCAGCAGTTTTGCGGATAGCTCCTACAATGAGCAGTTCTTC.

This clone was detected a few times. J is TRBJ1-2 and V is TRBV27; TRBD1 is a possible D gene (5 bases). CDR1 and CDR2 (germline): MNHEY, SMNVEV (reference sequence). V was trimmed by 7 bases and J by 3 bases, leaving 15 bases between them. The CDR3 loop spans 14 amino acids. The CDR3 nucleotides read TGTGCCAGCAAAGTCACAGGTAGTGACTATGGCTACACCTTC. It specifies CASKVTGSDYGYTF.

V usage is TRBV6-1 and J usage is TRBJ1-6; perhaps TRBD1 as D (5 bases). The V gene lost 3 bases and the J gene lost 10 bases, with 13 bases spanning the gap. This CDR3 has 14 residues. The germline V gene encodes CDR1 MNHNS and CDR2 SASEGT. CDR3 sequence reads: CASSDGRGISPLHF. In DNA form, the CDR3 reads TGTGCCAGCAGTGACGGGCGGGGGATCTCACCCCTCCACTTT.